This entry concerns a single T cell receptor (beta chain). This CDR3 region has 15 residues. Germline V gives CDR1 KGHDR, CDR2 SFDVKD. The junction had 7 bases not matched to a gene; V was cut back by 5 bases and J by 5 bases. The source of the sample is a study of blood T cell repertoires in COVID-19. Study information: Researchers got acute and convalescent COVID-19 samples from the United States, Italy and Spain. From T cells, B-cell-depleted T cells, or PBMCs came the material, which was cDNA or gDNA.

Authors' analysis steps: From reference gene primer amplification, estimates of nucleated cell counts were derived. TCRdb keeps only in-frame clones here, not all; method: immunoSEQ multiplex PCR. V, J and clone size are those of that table, while D and trimming were read from the DNA. The sample lists around 200,000 clones, roughly 80% seen once, with 15% to 20% in the top ten. The chain has TRBV24-1 and TRBJ2-5, with TRBD2 matching 10 bases. The TCR was taken from a woman over 75 with active or convalescent COVID-19. The material sequenced was peripheral blood. Here the CDR3 DNA reads TGTGCCACCAGTGGTGTAGCGGGGGGAGGCGAGACCCAGTACTTC. It is translated as CATSGVAGGGETQYF.